This T cell receptor beta chain was found in a study of tissue T cells after allogeneic stem cell transplantation. Study context: Of the grafts for graft-versus-host disease patients, four were unmodified and three CD34-selected.

Comment on this clone: Its antigen is not known.

Method: immunoSEQ multiplex PCR; TCRdb's copy keeps in-frame clones and lacks some. The data contain 35,000 to 50,000 clones, 80% to 95% of them singletons. Study-wide points: Which tissue TCRs were alloreactive or antigen-specific was not determined. Some clones might be persisting host cells. Across patients, clones rarely overlapped, yet motif clusters were shared tissue-specifically.

Trimming took 4 bases from V and 3 from J; bases not matched to a gene: 6. This CDR3 is built from 15 residues. Germline V gives CDR1 SGHRS, CDR2 YFSETQ. Sequencing used blood, obtained before transplantation. This chain uses TRBV5-1 with TRBJ2-2, with 7 positions matching TRBD1. This receptor was identified in a woman aged 35 to 70 who later had graft-versus-host disease after an allogeneic stem cell transplant. CDR3 nucleotide sequence: TGCGCCAGCAGCCTGACAGGGAGAGACACCGGGGAGCTGTTTTTT. Protein: CASSLTGRDTGELFF.